This entry features one TCR beta chain sequence. The CDR3 is 13 residues long. The ends were cut back, 3 bases at V and 5 bases at J, with 10 bases in the middle. Germline CDR1 is MGHDK and CDR2 is SYGVNS. TCRdb reprocessed the 5' RACE reads with MiXCR, giving one entry per CDR3 protein. The data contain under 800,000 distinct CDR3 sequences, 20% to 25% of them seen just once; the ten biggest clones take up about 4.3%. This record comes from a study of identical twins. These sequences were also reported in another study, on T cells expressing NK-cell markers.

The V and J genes are TRBV25-1 and TRBJ2-5; D remains unclear. The clonotype was recovered from a young woman in good health. Material: PBMCs. The CDR3 region has the DNA TGTGCCAGCAGTGAGGGCGTGTGGGAGACCCAGTACTTC. This encodes CASSEGVWETQYF.